This paragraph reports one TCR beta chain. Losses at the gene ends were 0 bases for V and 7 bases for J; bases not matched to a gene: 14. The CDR3 extends over 17 amino acids. Germline lookup yields CDR1 SGDLS and CDR2 YYNGEE. This specimen comes from a study of blood T cell repertoires in COVID-19. The table came from immunoSEQ multiplex PCR; TCRdb's copy has only in-frame clones and leaves some out. Seen here are about 370,000 clones, 90% observed once, and the top ten hold about 7%. Sequenced material: peripheral blood. This clonotype originated in a man aged 18 to 30 with active or convalescent COVID-19. The chain couples TRBV9 to TRBJ1-2; 8 nucleotides align to TRBD1. In DNA, the CDR3 is TGTGCCAGCAGCGTAGCCTCGGTTAGTCAGGGGGCGGCTGGCTACACCTTC. Encoded protein: CASSVASVSQGAAGYTF.